These 4 T cell receptor beta chains originate from one sample sequenced in a study of early T cells in non-severe SARS-CoV-2 infection (dated by TCRdb to the early 2020s). Library generation was performed with 5' RACE. Sequencer: NextSeq 500. Clones were called with MiXCR by TCRdb after fastp trimmed the public reads at Q25, and only in-frame beta chains were retained. Here each entry gathers all rows of one CDR3 protein and keeps the most common genes and DNA. The sample table contains 20,000 to 25,000 distinct CDR3 sequences; only one count was recorded for approximately 5% of them. About 4.5% of the sample is taken by the ten largest. Sequencing was performed on whole blood. These receptors were obtained from an adult who was a healthcare worker with PCR-confirmed SARS-CoV-2 infection or an uninfected control (not recorded which).

A few counts support this clonotype. The genes are TRBV7-9 and TRBJ2-2, with no clear D. The V gene lost 9 bases and the J gene lost 0 bases, with 5 bases spanning the gap. The CDR3 loop spans 12 amino acids. CDR1 is SEHNR and CDR2 is FQNEAQ in the germline V gene (reference sequence). The CDR3 DNA reads as TGTGCCAGTCCGTCGAACACCGGGGAGCTGTTTTTT. Amino acid sequence: CASPSNTGELFF.

This clonotype has just a few counts. The V and J genes are TRBV28 and TRBJ2-7, with 8 bases identical to TRBD1. The J segment lost 4 bases and the V segment lost 4 bases, leaving 9 bases of the junction unmatched. CDR1 MDHEN and CDR2 SYDVKM come from the germline V gene. The CDR3 totals 15 residues. In DNA, the CDR3 is TGTGCCAGCAGTTCGAGCGGACAGGGCCGATACGAGCAGTACTTC. Encoded protein: CASSSSGQGRYEQYF.

This chain links TRBV28 with TRBJ2-7; D unclear. The CDR3 is made up of 11 amino acids. With 4 bases removed from V and 6 bases from J, the gap between germline ends came to 7 bases. The V gene's germline CDR1 is MDHEN and CDR2 SYDVKM. The CDR3 protein is CASSWAVEQYF. The CDR3 DNA follows: TGTGCCAGCAGTTGGGCAGTCGAGCAGTACTTC.

In this sample, this clonotype turned up many times. This chain links TRBV11-2 with TRBJ2-3; 9 bases map to TRBD1. V shed 4 bases, J shed 2 bases, and the junction held 4 bases outside the gene matches. CDR1 is SGHAT and CDR2 is FQNNGV in the germline V gene. CDR3 size: 15 residues. CDR3 protein: CASSSDRGTTDTQYF. DNA of the CDR3: TGTGCCAGCAGCTCGGACAGGGGAACCACAGATACGCAGTATTTT.